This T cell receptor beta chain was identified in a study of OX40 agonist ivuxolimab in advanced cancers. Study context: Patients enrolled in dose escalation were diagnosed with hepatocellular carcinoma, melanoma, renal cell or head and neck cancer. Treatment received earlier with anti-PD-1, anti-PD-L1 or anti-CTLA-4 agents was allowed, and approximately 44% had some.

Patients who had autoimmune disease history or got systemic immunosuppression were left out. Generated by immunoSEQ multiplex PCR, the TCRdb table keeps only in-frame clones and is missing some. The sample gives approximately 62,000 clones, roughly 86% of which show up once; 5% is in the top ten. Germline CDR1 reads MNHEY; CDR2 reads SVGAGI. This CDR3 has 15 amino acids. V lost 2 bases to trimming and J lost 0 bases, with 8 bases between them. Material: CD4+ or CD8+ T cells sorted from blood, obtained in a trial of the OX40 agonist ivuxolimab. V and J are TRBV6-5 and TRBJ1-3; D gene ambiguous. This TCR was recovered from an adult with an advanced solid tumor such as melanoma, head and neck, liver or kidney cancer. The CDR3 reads CASSYGRNSGNTIYF. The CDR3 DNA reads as TGTGCCAGCAGTTACGGACGGAACTCTGGAAACACCATATATTTT.